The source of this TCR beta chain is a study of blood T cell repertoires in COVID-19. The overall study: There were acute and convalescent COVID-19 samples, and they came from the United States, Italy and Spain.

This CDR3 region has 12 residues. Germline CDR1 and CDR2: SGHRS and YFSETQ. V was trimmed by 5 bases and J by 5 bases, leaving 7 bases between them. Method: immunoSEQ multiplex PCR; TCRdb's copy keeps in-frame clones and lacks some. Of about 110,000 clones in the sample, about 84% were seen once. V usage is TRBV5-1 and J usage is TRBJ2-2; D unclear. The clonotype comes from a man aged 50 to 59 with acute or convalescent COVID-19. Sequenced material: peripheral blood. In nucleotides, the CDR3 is TGCGCCAGCAGAACAGTAACCGGGGAGCTGTTTTTT. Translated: CASRTVTGELFF.